This TCR beta chain is from a study of PD-1 blockade in classical Hodgkin lymphoma. The CDR3 is made up of 21 amino acids. With 3 bases clipped from V and 0 bases from J, the junction kept 16 bases outside the gene matches. CDR1 and CDR2 (germline): SGDLS, YYNGEE. Findings of the study overall: It was CD4+ TCR diversity, not CD8+, that rose significantly by C4D1. Baseline diversity resembling that of newly diagnosed patients was seen in complete responders.

Some clones are missing from TCRdb's copy, which holds only in-frame ones; the method was immunoSEQ multiplex PCR. The sample lists fewer than 95,000 clones, about 83% occurring once. Time point given: cycle 4 day 1 (C4D1), after less than 7 weeks of nivolumab. Brentuximab vedotin exposure varied, and every patient relapsed after autologous stem cell transplantation. About this clone itself: Antigen unknown.

The J gene is TRBJ2-2, the V gene TRBV9; 11 bases line up with TRBD2. Material: peripheral blood mononuclear cells (PBMCs), obtained before the fourth cycle of nivolumab. The sequence was obtained from a human donor with classical Hodgkin lymphoma. The CDR3 loop is CASSALGGPGLAETNTGELFF. The CDR3 DNA is TGTGCCAGCAGCGCCCTAGGGGGGCCGGGACTAGCGGAAACGAACACCGGGGAGCTGTTTTTT.